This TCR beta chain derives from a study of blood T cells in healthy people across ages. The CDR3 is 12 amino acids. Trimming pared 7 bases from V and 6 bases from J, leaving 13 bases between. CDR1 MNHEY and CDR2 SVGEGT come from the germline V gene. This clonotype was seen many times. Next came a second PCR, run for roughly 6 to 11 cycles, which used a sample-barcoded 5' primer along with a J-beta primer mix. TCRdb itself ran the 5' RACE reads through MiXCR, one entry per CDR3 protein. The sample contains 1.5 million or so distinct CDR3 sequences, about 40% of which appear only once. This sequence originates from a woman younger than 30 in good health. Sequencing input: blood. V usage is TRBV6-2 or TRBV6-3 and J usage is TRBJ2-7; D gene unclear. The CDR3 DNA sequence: TGTGCCAGCACCAACGCTCTCGGCGAGCAGTACTTC. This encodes CASTNALGEQYF.